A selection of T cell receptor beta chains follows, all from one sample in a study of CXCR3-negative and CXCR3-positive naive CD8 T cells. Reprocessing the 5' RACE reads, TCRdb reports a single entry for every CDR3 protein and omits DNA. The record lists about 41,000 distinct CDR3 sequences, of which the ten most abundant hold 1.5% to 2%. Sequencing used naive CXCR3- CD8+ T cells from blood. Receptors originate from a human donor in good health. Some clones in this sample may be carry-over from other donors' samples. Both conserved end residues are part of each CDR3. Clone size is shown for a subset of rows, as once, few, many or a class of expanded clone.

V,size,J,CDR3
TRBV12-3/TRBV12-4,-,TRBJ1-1,CASSLGGYNTEAFF
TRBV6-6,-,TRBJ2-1,CASEGRGEQFF
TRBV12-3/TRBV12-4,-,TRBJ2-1,CASSAGLKGEQFF
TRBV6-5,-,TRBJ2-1,CASSYGAGNEQFF
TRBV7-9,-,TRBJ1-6,CASRTGDNSPLHF
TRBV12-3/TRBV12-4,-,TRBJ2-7,CASSLIDYEQYF
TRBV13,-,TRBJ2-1,CASSLGPSGGIYNEQFF
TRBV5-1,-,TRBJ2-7,CASGEEQGRTYEQYF
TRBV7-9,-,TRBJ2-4,CASSLGGGTHIQYF
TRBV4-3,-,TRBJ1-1,CASSQDPPGGTNTEAFF
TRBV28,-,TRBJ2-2,CASSTSAGGGELFF
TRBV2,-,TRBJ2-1,CASSESPALATANEQFF
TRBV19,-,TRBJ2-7,CASSTQGEEDEQYF
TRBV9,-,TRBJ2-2,CASTGNTGELFF
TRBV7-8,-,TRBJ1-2,CASSFPGYYGYTF
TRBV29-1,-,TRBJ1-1,CSVALLGGGNTEAFF
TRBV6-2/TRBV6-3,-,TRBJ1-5,CASSYSINANQRQHF
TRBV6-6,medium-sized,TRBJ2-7,CASSLHTGTGNEQYF
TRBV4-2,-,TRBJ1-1,CASSQEKNTEAFF
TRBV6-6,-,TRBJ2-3,CASTPLPGGHYGTDTQYF